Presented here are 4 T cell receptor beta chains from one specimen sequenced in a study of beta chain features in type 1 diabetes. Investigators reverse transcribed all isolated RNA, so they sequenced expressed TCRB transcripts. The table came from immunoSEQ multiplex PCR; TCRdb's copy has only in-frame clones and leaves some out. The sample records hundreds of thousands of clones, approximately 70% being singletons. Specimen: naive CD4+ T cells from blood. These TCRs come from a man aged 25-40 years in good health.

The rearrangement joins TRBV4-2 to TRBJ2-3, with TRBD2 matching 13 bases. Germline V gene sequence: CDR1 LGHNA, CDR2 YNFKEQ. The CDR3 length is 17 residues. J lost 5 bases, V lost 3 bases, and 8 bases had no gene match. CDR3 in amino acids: CASSQLTSGRAEDTQYF. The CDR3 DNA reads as TGTGCCAGCAGCCAGCTCACTAGCGGGAGGGCCGAAGATACGCAGTATTTT.

The DNA of the CDR3 is TGTGCCAGCAGTTACTCGGTAATCCAAGAGACCCAGTACTTC. Its translation: CASSYSVIQETQYF. The chain has TRBV6-5 and TRBJ2-5; unclear D gene. The CDR3 runs to 14 residues. The V gene lost 0 bases and the J gene lost 1 base, with 6 bases spanning the gap. The germline CDR1 and CDR2 sequences are MNHEY and SVGAGI.

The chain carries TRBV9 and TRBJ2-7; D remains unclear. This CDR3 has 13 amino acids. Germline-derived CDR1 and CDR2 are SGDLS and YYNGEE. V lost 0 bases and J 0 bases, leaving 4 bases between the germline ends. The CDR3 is CASSVEHSYEQYF. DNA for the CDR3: TGTGCCAGCAGCGTAGAACACTCCTACGAGCAGTACTTC. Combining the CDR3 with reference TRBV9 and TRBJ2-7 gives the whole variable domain DSGVTQTPKHLITATGQRVTLRCSPRSGDLSVYWYQQSLDQGLQFLIQYYNGEERAKGNILERFSAQQFPDLHSELNLSSLELGDSALYFCASSVEHSYEQYFGPGTRLTVT.

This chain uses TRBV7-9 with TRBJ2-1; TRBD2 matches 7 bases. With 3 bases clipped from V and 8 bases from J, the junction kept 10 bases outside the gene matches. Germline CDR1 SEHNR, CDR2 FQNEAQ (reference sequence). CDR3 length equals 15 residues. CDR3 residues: CASSFTGGRRDEQFF. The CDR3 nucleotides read TGTGCCAGCAGCTTCACGGGAGGACGCAGGGATGAGCAGTTCTTC.